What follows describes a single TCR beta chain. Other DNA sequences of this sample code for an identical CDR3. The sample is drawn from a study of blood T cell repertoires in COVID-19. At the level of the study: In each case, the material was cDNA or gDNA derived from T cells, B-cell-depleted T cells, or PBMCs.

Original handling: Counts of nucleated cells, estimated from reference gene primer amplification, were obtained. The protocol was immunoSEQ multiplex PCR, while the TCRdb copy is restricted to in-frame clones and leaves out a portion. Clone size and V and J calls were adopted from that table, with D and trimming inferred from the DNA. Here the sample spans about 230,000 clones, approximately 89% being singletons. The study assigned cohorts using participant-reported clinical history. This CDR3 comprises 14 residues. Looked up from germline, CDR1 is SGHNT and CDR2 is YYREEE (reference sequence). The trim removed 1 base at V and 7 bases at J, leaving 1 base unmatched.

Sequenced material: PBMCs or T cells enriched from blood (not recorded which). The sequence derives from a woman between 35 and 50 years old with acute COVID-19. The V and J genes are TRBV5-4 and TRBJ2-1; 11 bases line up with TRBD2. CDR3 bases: TGTGCCAGCAGCTTGACTAGCGGGAGTAATGAGCAGTTCTTC. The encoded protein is CASSLTSGSNEQFF.